The 13 T cell receptor beta chains below come from one sample, sequenced in a study of blood T cell repertoires in COVID-19. This table comes from immunoSEQ multiplex PCR, and its TCRdb copy is limited to in-frame clones, with some not included. Among under 400,000 clones listed, 88% were seen once. The sequenced sample consisted of peripheral blood. The receptors here all came from a woman in her twenties or thirties with COVID-19, enrolled during active disease.

This chain joins TRBV27 and TRBJ2-5, with a weak D call TRBD2 (6 bases). The CDR3 runs to 13 residues. Deletions cut 2 bases from V and 2 bases from J, with 6 bases between. Looked up from germline, CDR1 is MNHEY and CDR2 is SMNVEV (reference sequence). In DNA form, the CDR3 reads TGTGCCAGCAGTTTACGGGAGCAAGAGACCCAGTACTTC. Amino acids: CASSLREQETQYF.

V usage is TRBV6-5 and J usage is TRBJ1-1, with D possibly TRBD1 on 5 matching bases. The ends were cut back, 7 bases at V and 2 bases at J, with 11 bases in the middle. The CDR3 runs 13 residues. CDR1 and CDR2 (germline): MNHEY, SVGAGI. CDR3: CASNRGSNTEAFF. The CDR3 DNA is TGTGCCAGCAATCGGGGGAGCAACACTGAAGCTTTCTTT.

The chain joins TRBV6-5 to TRBJ2-5; 8 bases align to TRBD1. The CDR3 runs 14 residues. Germline V gene data show CDR1 as MNHEY and CDR2 as SVGAGI. V lost 5 bases and J lost 2; bases outside the gene matches: 4. CDR3 bases: TGTGCCAGCAGTCATACAGGGGGGCAAGAGACCCAGTACTTC. Its translation: CASSHTGGQETQYF.

The chain combines TRBV2 with TRBJ1-5, with D hard to call. Germline CDR1 SNHLY, CDR2 FYNNEI. V was pared by 2 bases and J by 0 bases, with 5 bases between. This CDR3 region has 14 residues. The CDR3 DNA follows: TGTGCCAGCAGTGAATCTTATAGCAATCAGCCCCAGCATTTT. Amino acid sequence: CASSESYSNQPQHF.

The V call is TRBV6-5, the J call TRBJ2-4; D is possibly TRBD2 (6 bases). The CDR3 sequence is 14 residues long. The V end lost 5 bases, the J end lost 0 bases, and 8 bases lay between the germline ends. Germline CDR1 is MNHEY and CDR2 is SVGAGI. The CDR3 sequence is CASSPGEAKNIQYF. For the CDR3, the DNA is TGTGCCAGCAGTCCGGGGGAAGCCAAAAACATTCAGTACTTC.

The count of this clone is one. The chain is built from TRBV5-6 and TRBJ2-3; 10 positions match TRBD1. CDR1 and CDR2 from the germline V gene are SGHDT and YYEEEE. V trimming: 3 bases; J trimming: 1 base; junction bases outside the gene matches: 2. The CDR3 covers 15 residues. CDR3 sequence (DNA): TGTGCCAGCAGCTCGGGGACAGGGGGCACAGATACGCAGTATTTT. As protein: CASSSGTGGTDTQYF.

This chain uses TRBV15 with TRBJ2-2; perhaps TRBD1 as D (5 bases). Germline V CDR1 and CDR2: LNHNV, YYDKDF (reference sequence). Trimming removed 4 bases from V and 0 bases from J, with 6 bases in between. The length of the CDR3 is 14 residues. In nucleotides, the CDR3 is TGTGCCACCAGCACGACAGCGAACACCGGGGAGCTGTTTTTT. As protein: CATSTTANTGELFF. The whole variable domain, filled in from reference TRBV15 and TRBJ2-2, reads DAMVIQNPRYQVTQFGKPVTLSCSQTLNHNVMYWYQQKSSQAPKLLFHYYDKDFNNEADTPDNFQSRRPNTSFCFLDIRSPGLGDTAMYLCATSTTANTGELFFGEGSRLTVL.

This chain connects TRBV24-1 to TRBJ2-7, with D possibly matching TRBD2 (6 bases). The CDR3 is made up of 12 amino acids. The V gene's germline CDR1 is KGHDR and CDR2 SFDVKD. V was trimmed by 8 bases and J by 1 base, leaving 8 bases between them. The CDR3 DNA reads as TGTGCCACCAAGGGGAGGTCCTACGAGCAGTACGTC. Translating gives CATKGRSYEQYV.

The V gene is TRBV18, the J gene TRBJ2-2, with a tentative D call TRBD2 (7 bases). CDR1 and CDR2 (germline): KGHSH, LQKENI. CDR3 length equals 18 residues. V was cut by 0 bases and J by 1 base, with 15 bases left in between. The CDR3 DNA reads TGTGCCAGCTCACCACCTCAAACGGGGGGCAGGAACACCGGGGAGCTGTTTTTT. Amino acids: CASSPPQTGGRNTGELFF.

V and J are TRBV18 and TRBJ1-2; 7 bases align to TRBD1. This CDR3 has 14 residues. V shed 3 bases, J shed 8 bases, and the junction held 9 bases outside the gene matches. Germline CDR1 and CDR2: KGHSH and LQKENI. Here the CDR3 reads CASSPGTAGWGYTF. The CDR3 DNA sequence: TGTGCCAGCTCACCTGGGACAGCCGGATGGGGCTACACCTTC.

The table lists this clone with a count of one. V usage is TRBV5-1 and J usage is TRBJ2-7, with D possibly being TRBD2 (5 bases). Germline V gene sequence: CDR1 SGHRS, CDR2 YFSETQ. The CDR3 has 16 amino acids. V dropped 0 bases and J dropped 3 bases, with 16 bases sitting between them. The chain's CDR3 is CASSLARSSQIYEQYF. CDR3 DNA: TGCGCCAGCAGCTTGGCCAGGTCTAGCCAAATCTACGAGCAGTACTTC.

This clone was recorded a few times. J is TRBJ2-7 and V is TRBV7-8; 8 bases agree with TRBD2. Germline CDR1 SGHVS, CDR2 FQNEAQ. J gave up 4 bases and V 5 bases, and 7 bases lay outside the gene matches. The CDR3 sequence is 14 residues long. The CDR3 reads CASSPREGNYEQYF. The CDR3 DNA follows: TGTGCCAGCAGCCCTCGGGAGGGTAATTACGAGCAGTACTTC. Full variable domain (outside the CDR3, taken from reference TRBV7-8 and TRBJ2-7): GAGVSQSPRYKVAKRGQDVALRCDPISGHVSLFWYQQALGQGPEFLTYFQNEAQLDKSGLPSDRFFAERPEGSVSTLKIQRTQQEDSAVYLCASSPREGNYEQYFGPGTRLTVT.

Note on this clone: Within the sample, other DNA sequences also encode this same CDR3. The chain links TRBV9 to TRBJ1-1, with D perhaps TRBD1 (5 bases). The CDR3 has 13 residues. From germline, CDR1 is SGDLS and CDR2 YYNGEE. Trimming pared 2 bases from V and 1 base from J, leaving 6 bases between. In nucleotides, the CDR3 is TGTGCCAGCAGCGTCACAGGGAACACTGAAGCTTTCTTT. It translates to CASSVTGNTEAFF.